This is a list of T cell receptor beta chains from one sample in a study of blood T cell repertoires in COVID-19. Libraries were prepared by immunoSEQ multiplex PCR; TCRdb keeps only in-frame clonotypes and omits some of them. This table holds 400,000 to 450,000 clones, 85% to 90% found once. Material: peripheral blood. The source is a man aged 18-30 years with COVID-19, enrolled during active disease. CDR3s include the opening cysteine and the closing phenylalanine or tryptophan. A D gene is named only where the DNA matches it firmly. Clone size is shown for a subset of rows, as once, few, many or a class of expanded clone.

length | size | D | J | V | DNA | CDR3
13 | NA | TRBD2 | TRBJ2-7 | TRBV10-3 | TGTGCCATCAGTGACGGGGGGAACCACGAGCAGTACTTC | CAISDGGNHEQYF
18 | NA | TRBD1 | TRBJ2-7 | TRBV4-1 | TGCGCCAGCAGCCACTCGATACGGGGGACAGGGGTTACCTACGAGCAGTACTTC | CASSHSIRGTGVTYEQYF
15 | NA | NA | TRBJ2-7 | TRBV7-2 | TGTGCCAGCAGCTCCAGGGGCGGTCCTGCCTCCGAGCAGTACTTC | CASSSRGGPASEQYF
17 | NA | TRBD2 | TRBJ2-1 | TRBV11-2 | TGTGCCAGCAGCTCACCCCTCCGGGGGGAGACCCCCAATGAGCAGTTCTTC | CASSSPLRGETPNEQFF
12 | NA | NA | TRBJ2-7 | TRBV7-9 | TGTGCCAGCAGCTACGTCCCAGCGGAGCAGTACTTC | CASSYVPAEQYF
15 | NA | TRBD2 | TRBJ2-1 | TRBV19 | TGTGCCAGTAGTATAGCGACTAGCGGGTTAAATCCACAGTTCTTC | CASSIATSGLNPQFF
13 | NA | NA | TRBJ2-7 | TRBV2 | TGTGCCAGCAGATTAACCGGGAACTACGAGCAGTACTTC | CASRLTGNYEQYF
15 | NA | NA | TRBJ2-3 | TRBV19 | TGTGCCAGTGGTCTAGGAGGCCTATACACAGATACGCAGTATTTT | CASGLGGLYTDTQYF
15 | NA | TRBD1 | TRBJ2-7 | TRBV5-1 | TGCGCCAGCAGCTTGGGGACAGGGGGCTCCTACGAGCAGTACTTC | CASSLGTGGSYEQYF
15 | NA | NA | TRBJ2-5 | TRBV6-5 | TGTGCCAGCAGCCCCTGGGCAGGGACACAAGAGACCCAGTACTTC | CASSPWAGTQETQYF
14 | NA | NA | TRBJ1-3 | TRBV7-8 | TGTGCCAGCAGCTTAGGTTCTTCTGGAAACACCATATATTTT | CASSLGSSGNTIYF
14 | medium-sized | NA | TRBJ2-3 | TRBV7-3 | TGTGCCAGCAGCTTATCGACTAGCACAGATACGCAGTATTTT | CASSLSTSTDTQYF
13 | once | NA | TRBJ1-4 | TRBV3-1/TRBV3-2 | TGTGCCAGCAGCCACTCCCAGGGATTTCAACTGTTTTTT | CASSHSQGFQLFF
15 | NA | TRBD1 | TRBJ2-7 | TRBV11-3 | TGTGCCAGCAGCCTACAGACAGGGGAGTCCTACGAGCAGTACTTC | CASSLQTGESYEQYF
14 | NA | TRBD2 | TRBJ2-3 | TRBV29-1 | TGCAGCGTTGAGAGCGGGAGGAGCACAGATACGCAGTATTTT | CSVESGRSTDTQYF